This record concerns one T cell receptor (beta chain) sequence. Its target is unknown. The sample originates from a study of shared clonotypes between healthy human individuals. Study results and caveats: Non-shared clonotypes were found to have lower generation probabilities than the clonotypes that were shared by all four of the sorted-subset donors. Genetic and exposure-history diversity was limited by the small donor number. With a few donors compared, about 5% of naive CD4 clonotypes were shared.

Germline V gene data show CDR1 as KGHSH and CDR2 as LQKENI. The CDR3 consists of 14 residues. Trimming shortened V by 3 bases and J by 5 bases, and 13 bases separated the two germline ends. Nashville, Tennessee was home to all donors, who were Caucasian adults. Clones were sequenced by immunoSEQ multiplex PCR, and TCRdb holds only the in-frame ones, with some missing. The sample comprises 2,500,000 or so clones, approximately 90% of which are singletons, and 0.37% rests with the top ten. Sequencing used naive CD4+ T cells from PBMCs. Subset specified: CD45RA+ positively selected. The V call is TRBV18, the J call TRBJ1-2, with D maybe TRBD1 (5 bases). This receptor was obtained from a man in his late teens or twenties in good health. Some clones in this sample may be carry-over from other donors' samples. In DNA form, the CDR3 reads TGTGCCAGCTCACCGGTCAGGGAGGGTTATGGCTACACCTTC. Translation gives CASSPVREGYGYTF. The full variable domain, its missing parts supplied by reference TRBV18 and TRBJ1-2, is NAGVMQNPRHLVRRRGQEARLRCSPMKGHSHVYWYRQLPEEGLKFMVYLQKENIIDESGMPKERFSAEFPKEGPSILRIQQVVRGDSAAYFCASSPVREGYGYTFGSGTRLTVV.